The clone carrying this TCR beta chain was recorded at least ten times. In TCRdb, the RT-PCR reads were re-called with MiXCR into one record per CDR3 protein. The repertoire has hundreds of thousands of distinct CDR3 sequences, 6.5% to 8% of them found once; the top ten carry 10% to 15%. The data derive from a study of response to subunit inactivated influenza vaccine. The germline gives CDR1 SEHNR, CDR2 FQNEAQ (reference sequence). Trimming pared 5 bases from V and 3 bases from J, leaving 15 bases between. The CDR3 length is 15 residues. This material consisted of PBMCs from blood, taken less than 30 months after vaccination. The TCR sequence derives from a man aged 50 to 69 who received an inactivated influenza vaccine. The V and J genes are TRBV7-9 and TRBJ2-3; maybe TRBD1 (6 bases). The CDR3 nucleotides are TGTGCCAGCAGCCCCTGGGACACTCTTACAGATACGCAGTATTTT. Amino acids: CASSPWDTLTDTQYF.